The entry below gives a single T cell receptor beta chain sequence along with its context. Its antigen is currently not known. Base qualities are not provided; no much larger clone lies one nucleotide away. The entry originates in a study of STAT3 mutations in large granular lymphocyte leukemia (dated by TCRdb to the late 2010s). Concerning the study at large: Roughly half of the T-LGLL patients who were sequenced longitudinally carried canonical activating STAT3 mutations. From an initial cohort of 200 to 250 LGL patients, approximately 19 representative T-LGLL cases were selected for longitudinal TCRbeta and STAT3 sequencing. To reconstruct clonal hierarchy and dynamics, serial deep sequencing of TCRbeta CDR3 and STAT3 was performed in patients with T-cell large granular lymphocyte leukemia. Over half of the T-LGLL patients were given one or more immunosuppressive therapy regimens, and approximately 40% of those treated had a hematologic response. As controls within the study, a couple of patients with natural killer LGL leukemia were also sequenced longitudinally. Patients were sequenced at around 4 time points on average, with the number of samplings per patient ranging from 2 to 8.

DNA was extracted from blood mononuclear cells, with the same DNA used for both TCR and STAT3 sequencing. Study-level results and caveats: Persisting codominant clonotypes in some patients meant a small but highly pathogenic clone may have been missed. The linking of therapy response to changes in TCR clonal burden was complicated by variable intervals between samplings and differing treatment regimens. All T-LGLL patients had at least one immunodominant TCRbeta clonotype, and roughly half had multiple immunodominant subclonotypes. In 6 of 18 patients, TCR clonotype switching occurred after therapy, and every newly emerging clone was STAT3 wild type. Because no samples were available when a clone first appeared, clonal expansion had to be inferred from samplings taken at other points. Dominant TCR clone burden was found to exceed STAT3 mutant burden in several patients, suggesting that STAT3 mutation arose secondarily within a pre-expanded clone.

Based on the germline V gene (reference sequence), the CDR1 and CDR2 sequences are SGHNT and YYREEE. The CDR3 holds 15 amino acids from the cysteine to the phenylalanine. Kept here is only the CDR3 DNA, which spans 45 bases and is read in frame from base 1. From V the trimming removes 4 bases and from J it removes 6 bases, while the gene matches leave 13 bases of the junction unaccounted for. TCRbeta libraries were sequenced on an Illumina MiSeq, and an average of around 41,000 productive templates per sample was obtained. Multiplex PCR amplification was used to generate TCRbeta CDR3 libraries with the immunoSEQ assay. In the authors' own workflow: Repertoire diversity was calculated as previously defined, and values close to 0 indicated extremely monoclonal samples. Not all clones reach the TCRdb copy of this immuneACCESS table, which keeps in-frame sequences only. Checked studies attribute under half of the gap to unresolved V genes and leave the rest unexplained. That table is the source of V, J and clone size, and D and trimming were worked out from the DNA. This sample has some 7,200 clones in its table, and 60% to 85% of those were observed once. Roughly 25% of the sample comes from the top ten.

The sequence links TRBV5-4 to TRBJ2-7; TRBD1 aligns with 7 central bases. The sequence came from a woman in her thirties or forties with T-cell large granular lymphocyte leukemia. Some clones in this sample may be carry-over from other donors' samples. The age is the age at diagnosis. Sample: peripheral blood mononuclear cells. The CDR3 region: CASSPPQGGRVEQYF. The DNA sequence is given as TGTGCCAGCAGCCCCCCCCAAGGGGGCCGGGTCGAGCAGTACTTC.